Listed below are T cell receptor beta chains from one sample, sequenced in a study of beta chain features in type 1 diabetes. Generated by immunoSEQ multiplex PCR, the TCRdb table keeps only in-frame clones and is missing some. The data hold approximately 730,000 clones, with 13% observed a single time. Material for sequencing was naive CD4+ T cells from blood. Receptors were obtained from a man aged 18 to 30 with type 1 diabetes. Each CDR3 is given with its conserved first and last residue. D genes are given only for firm matches. A clone size is listed for some rows: how often the clone was seen (once, few, many), or a class if it is expanded.

D	size	V	J	DNA	CDR3
NA	few	TRBV30	TRBJ1-6	TGTGCCTGGAATGGCGTAGGGGGATATTCACCCCTCCACTTT	CAWNGVGGYSPLHF
NA	few	TRBV5-4	TRBJ2-4	TGTGCCAGCAGCTCTAAGTTAGGGCTAGCCAAAAACATTCAGTACTTC	CASSSKLGLAKNIQYF
NA	NA	TRBV6-5	TRBJ1-6	TGTGCCAGCACCCGGGGGGGGAATTCACCCCTCCACTTT	CASTRGGNSPLHF
NA	NA	TRBV5-4	TRBJ1-2	TGTGCCAGCAGCCCGCCCGCGGGCAGGGGAAACTATGGCTACACCTTC	CASSPPAGRGNYGYTF
TRBD2	NA	TRBV7-9	TRBJ2-1	TGTGCCAGCAGCTTTGTAGCGGGGTCGGGGAATGAGCAGTTCTTC	CASSFVAGSGNEQFF
NA	few	TRBV18	TRBJ1-1	TGTGCCAGCTCACCCGCGGGACTGACGAACACTGAAGCTTTCTTT	CASSPAGLTNTEAFF
NA	few	TRBV30	TRBJ2-7	TGTGCCGGCACGTATAGAGGGCTCGAGCAGTACTTC	CAGTYRGLEQYF
TRBD1	NA	TRBV2	TRBJ1-2	TGTGCCAGCAGTGAAGCGCTAGGGCAGGGGGCGAATGGCTACACCTTC	CASSEALGQGANGYTF
NA	NA	TRBV9	TRBJ2-7	TGTGCCAGCAGCGTAGTTACAGGATCCGAGCAGTACTTC	CASSVVTGSEQYF
NA	NA	TRBV25-1	TRBJ1-1	TGTGCCAGCAGTGAGGTGGGCAGATACGCTTTCTTT	CASSEVGRYAFF
TRBD1	few	TRBV27	TRBJ2-5	TGTGCCAGCAGAGTTGACAGGGAAGAGACCCAGTACTTC	CASRVDREETQYF
NA	few	TRBV7-9	TRBJ1-4	TGTGCCAGCAGCATTCTACGGACGGGGACTAATGAAAAACTGTTTTTT	CASSILRTGTNEKLFF
NA	few	TRBV4-2	TRBJ1-5	TGTGCCAGCAGCCAAGATAGGGTTCAGCCCCAGCATTTT	CASSQDRVQPQHF
TRBD1	few	TRBV6-1	TRBJ1-5	TGTGCCAGCAGGGCGACAGGGCAGGGCCAGCCCCAGCATTTT	CASRATGQGQPQHF
TRBD1	NA	TRBV19	TRBJ1-5	TGTGCCAGTAGTCCCCGACAGGGAAATCAGCCCCAGCATTTT	CASSPRQGNQPQHF